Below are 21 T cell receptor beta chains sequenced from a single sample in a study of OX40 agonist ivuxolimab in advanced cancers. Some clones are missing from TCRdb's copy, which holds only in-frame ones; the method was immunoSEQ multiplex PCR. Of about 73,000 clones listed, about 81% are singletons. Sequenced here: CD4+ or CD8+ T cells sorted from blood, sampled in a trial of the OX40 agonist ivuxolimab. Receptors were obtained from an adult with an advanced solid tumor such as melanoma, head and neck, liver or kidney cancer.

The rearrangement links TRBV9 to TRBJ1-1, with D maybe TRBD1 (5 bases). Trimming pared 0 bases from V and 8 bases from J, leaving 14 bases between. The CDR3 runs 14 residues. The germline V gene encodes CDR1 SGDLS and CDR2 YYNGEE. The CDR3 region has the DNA TGTGCCAGCAGCGTAGGGTCAGGGTTTGAGGAAGCTTTCTTT. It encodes CASSVGSGFEEAFF.

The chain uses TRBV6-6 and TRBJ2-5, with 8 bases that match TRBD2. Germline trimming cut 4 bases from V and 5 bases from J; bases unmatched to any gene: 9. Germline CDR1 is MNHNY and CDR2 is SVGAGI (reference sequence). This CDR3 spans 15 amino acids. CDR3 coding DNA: TGTGCCAGCAGTTCACCGGGACTAGGGGGGGAGACCCAGTACTTC. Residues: CASSSPGLGGETQYF.

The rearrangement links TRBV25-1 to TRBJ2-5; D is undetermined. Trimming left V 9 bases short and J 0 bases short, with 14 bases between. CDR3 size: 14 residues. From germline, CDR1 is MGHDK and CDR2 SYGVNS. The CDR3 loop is CASSHGGNQETQYF. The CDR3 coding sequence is TGTGCCAGTTCCCATGGCGGTAACCAAGAGACCCAGTACTTC.

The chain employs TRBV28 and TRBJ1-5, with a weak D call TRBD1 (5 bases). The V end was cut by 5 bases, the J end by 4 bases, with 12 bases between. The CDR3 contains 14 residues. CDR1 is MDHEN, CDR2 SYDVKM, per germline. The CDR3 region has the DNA TGTGCCAGCAGTGAGAGGGCAGGGAATCAGCCCCAGCATTTT. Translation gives CASSERAGNQPQHF.

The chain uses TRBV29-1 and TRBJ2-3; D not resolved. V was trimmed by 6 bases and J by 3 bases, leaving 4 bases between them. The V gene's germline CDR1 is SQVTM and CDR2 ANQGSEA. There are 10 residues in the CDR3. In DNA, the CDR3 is TGCAGCGTAGATACAGATACGCAGTATTTT. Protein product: CSVDTDTQYF.

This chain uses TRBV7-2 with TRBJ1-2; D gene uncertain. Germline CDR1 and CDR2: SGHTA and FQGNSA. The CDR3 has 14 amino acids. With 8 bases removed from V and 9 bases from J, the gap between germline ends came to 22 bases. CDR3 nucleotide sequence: TGTGCCAGCGGAATCGACGCCTATCATCCCAGCTACACCTTC. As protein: CASGIDAYHPSYTF.

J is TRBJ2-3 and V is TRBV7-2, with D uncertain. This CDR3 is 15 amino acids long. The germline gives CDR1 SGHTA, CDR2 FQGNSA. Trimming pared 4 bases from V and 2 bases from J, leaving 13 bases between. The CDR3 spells CASSSGSHPTDTQYF. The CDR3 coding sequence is TGTGCCAGCAGCTCCGGCAGCCACCCCACAGATACGCAGTATTTT. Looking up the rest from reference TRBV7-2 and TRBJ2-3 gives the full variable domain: GAGVSQSPSNKVTEKGKDVELRCDPISGHTALYWYRQSLGQGLEFLIYFQGNSAPDKSGLPSDRFSAERTGGSVSTLTIQRTQQEDSAVYLCASSSGSHPTDTQYFGPGTRLTVL.

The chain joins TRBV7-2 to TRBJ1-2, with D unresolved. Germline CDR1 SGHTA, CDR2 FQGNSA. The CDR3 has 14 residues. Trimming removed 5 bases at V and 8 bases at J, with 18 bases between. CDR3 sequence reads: CASSGGPGVGGYTF. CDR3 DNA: TGTGCCAGCAGCGGAGGGCCGGGCGTGGGGGGCTACACCTTC. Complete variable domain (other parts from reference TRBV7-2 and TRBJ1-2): GAGVSQSPSNKVTEKGKDVELRCDPISGHTALYWYRQSLGQGLEFLIYFQGNSAPDKSGLPSDRFSAERTGGSVSTLTIQRTQQEDSAVYLCASSGGPGVGGYTFGSGTRLTVV.

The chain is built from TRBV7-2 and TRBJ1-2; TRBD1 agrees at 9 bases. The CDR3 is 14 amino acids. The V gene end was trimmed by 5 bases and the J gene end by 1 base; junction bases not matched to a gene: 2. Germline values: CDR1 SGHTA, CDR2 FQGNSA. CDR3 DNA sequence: TGTGCCAGCAGCCCGGACAGGGGTAACTATGGCTACACCTTC. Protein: CASSPDRGNYGYTF.

The CDR3 bases are TGCAGCGTTGCGGGTTTTAAGGGATTGCAGTCAACTAATGAAAAACTGTTTTTT. Translation: CSVAGFKGLQSTNEKLFF. V gene TRBV29-1 combines with J gene TRBJ1-4, with no clear D. This CDR3 region has 18 residues. Deletions cut 4 bases from V and 0 bases from J, with 21 bases between. Germline CDR1 and CDR2: SQVTM and ANQGSEA.

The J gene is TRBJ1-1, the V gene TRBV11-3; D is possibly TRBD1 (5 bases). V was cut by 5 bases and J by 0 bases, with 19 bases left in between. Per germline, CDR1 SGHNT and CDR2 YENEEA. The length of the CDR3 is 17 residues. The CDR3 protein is CASSIRAFLELNTEAFF. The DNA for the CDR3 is TGTGCCAGCAGCATCAGGGCTTTCCTAGAGTTGAACACTGAAGCTTTCTTT.

CDR3 sequence: CASRYRALTETQYF. The CDR3 DNA is TGTGCCAGCAGATACAGGGCTTTGACGGAGACCCAGTACTTC. V gene TRBV6-5 combines with J gene TRBJ2-5, with TRBD1 as a possible D gene (6 bases). CDR1 is MNHEY, CDR2 SVGAGI, per germline. V was cut by 6 bases and J by 5 bases, with 16 bases left in between. The CDR3 is 14 amino acids.

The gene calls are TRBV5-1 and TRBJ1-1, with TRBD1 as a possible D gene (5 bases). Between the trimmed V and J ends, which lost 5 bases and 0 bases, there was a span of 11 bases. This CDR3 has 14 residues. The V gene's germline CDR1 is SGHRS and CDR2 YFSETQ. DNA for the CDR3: TGCGCCAGCAGTTCCCGGGGGTTGAACACTGAAGCTTTCTTT. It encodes CASSSRGLNTEAFF. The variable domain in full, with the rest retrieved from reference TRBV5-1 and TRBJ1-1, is KAGVTQTPRYLIKTRGQQVTLSCSPISGHRSVSWYQQTPGQGLQFLFEYFSETQRNKGNFPGRFSGRQFSNSRSEMNVSTLELGDSALYLCASSSRGLNTEAFFGQGTRLTVV.

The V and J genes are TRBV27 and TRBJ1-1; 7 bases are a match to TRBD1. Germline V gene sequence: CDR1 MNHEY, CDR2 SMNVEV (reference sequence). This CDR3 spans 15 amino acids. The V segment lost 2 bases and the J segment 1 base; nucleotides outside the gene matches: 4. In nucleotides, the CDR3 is TGTGCCAGCAGTTTAACTTGGACAGGGAACACTGAAGCTTTCTTT. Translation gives CASSLTWTGNTEAFF.

Here the CDR3 reads CASSRDRVSRGYTF. Written as DNA, the CDR3 is TGTGCCAGCAGTCGGGACAGGGTATCGAGAGGCTACACCTTC. The chain has TRBV6-6 and TRBJ1-2; 9 nucleotides align to TRBD1. Per the germline V gene, CDR1 is MNHNY and CDR2 is SVGAGI (reference sequence). V gave up 5 bases and J gave up 8 bases; unmatched junction bases: 9. This CDR3 is 14 amino acids long.

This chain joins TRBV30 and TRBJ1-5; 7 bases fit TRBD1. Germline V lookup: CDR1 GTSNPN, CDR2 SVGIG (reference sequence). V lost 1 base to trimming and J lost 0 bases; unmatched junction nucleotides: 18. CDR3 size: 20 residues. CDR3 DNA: TGTGCCTGGAGTGCTTTAGGTTGGCCAGGGGGGACTATTAGCAATCAGCCCCAGCATTTT. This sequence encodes CAWSALGWPGGTISNQPQHF.

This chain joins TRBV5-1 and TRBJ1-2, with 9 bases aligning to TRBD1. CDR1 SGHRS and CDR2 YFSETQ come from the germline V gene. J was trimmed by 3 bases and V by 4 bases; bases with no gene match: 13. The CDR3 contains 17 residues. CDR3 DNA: TGCGCCAGCAGCACCCTTAGACCGGGACAGGGTGACTATGGCTACACCTTC. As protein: CASSTLRPGQGDYGYTF.

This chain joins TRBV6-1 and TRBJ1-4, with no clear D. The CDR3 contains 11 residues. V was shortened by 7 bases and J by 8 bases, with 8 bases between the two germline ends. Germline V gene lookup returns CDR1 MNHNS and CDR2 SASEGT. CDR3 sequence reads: CASMLREKLFF. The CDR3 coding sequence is TGTGCCAGCATGCTACGGGAAAAACTGTTTTTT.

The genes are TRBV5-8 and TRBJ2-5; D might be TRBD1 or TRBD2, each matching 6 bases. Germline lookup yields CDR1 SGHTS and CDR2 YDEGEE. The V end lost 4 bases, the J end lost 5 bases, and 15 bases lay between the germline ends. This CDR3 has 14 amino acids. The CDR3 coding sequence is TGTGCCAGCAGCCCTTTGAGGGGGGCCGAGACCCAGTACTTC. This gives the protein CASSPLRGAETQYF. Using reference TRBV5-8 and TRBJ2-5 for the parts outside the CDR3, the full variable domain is EAGVTQSPTHLIKTRGQQATLRCSPISGHTSVYWYQQALGLGLQFLLWYDEGEERNRGNFPPRFSGRQFPNYSSELNVNALELEDSALYLCASSPLRGAETQYFGPGTRLLVL.

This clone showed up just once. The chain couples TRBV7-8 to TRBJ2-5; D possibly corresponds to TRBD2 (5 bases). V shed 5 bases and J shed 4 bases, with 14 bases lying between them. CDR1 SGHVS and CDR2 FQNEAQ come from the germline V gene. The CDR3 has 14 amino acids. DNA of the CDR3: TGTGCCAGCAGCCCCATGGAGGCCTCAGAGACCCAGTACTTC. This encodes CASSPMEASETQYF.

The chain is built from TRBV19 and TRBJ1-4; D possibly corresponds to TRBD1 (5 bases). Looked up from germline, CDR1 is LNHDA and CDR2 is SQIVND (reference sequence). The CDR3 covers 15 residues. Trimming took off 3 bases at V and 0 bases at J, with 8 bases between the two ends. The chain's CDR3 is CASSIRVATNEKLFF. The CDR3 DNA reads TGTGCCAGTAGTATCAGGGTTGCAACTAATGAAAAACTGTTTTTT.